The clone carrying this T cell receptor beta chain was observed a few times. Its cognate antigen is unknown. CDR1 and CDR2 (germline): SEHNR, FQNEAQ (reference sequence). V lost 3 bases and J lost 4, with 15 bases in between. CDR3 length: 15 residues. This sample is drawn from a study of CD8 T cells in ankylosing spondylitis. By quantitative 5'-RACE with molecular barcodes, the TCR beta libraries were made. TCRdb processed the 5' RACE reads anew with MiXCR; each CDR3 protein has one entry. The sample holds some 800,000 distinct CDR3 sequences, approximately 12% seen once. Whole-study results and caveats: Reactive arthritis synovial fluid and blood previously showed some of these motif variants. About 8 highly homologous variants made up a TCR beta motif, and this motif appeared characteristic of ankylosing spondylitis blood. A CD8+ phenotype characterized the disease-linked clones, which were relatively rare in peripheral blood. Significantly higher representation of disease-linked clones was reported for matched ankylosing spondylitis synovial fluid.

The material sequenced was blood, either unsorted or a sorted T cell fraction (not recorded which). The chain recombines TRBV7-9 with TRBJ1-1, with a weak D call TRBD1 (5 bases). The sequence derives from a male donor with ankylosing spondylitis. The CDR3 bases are TGTGCCAGCAGCTTGGCGGGACCAAGCGGCACTGAAGCTTTCTTT. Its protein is CASSLAGPSGTEAFF.